This T cell receptor (beta chain) came from a study of cytomegalovirus exposure and HLA in healthy donors. The study, taken as a whole, reports: Rarity characterized most TCR sequences, yet some public TCRs appeared in many donors. In vitro work confirmed that three CMV-associated chains recognize CMV antigens.

Method: immunoSEQ multiplex PCR; TCRdb's copy keeps in-frame clones and lacks some. The repertoire holds about 160,000 clones, with 70% to 90% as singletons. Remarks on this clone: The antigen is unknown.

Deletions cut 8 bases from V and 5 bases from J, with 16 bases between. The CDR3 is 13 residues long. Germline CDR1 SGHAT, CDR2 FQNNGV. The V and J genes are TRBV11-2 and TRBJ2-7; perhaps TRBD2 as D (6 bases). Sequenced input: PBMCs. The clonotype originates from a young woman in good health and CMV-seronegative. CDR3 loop: CASGGTRADEQYF. The CDR3 nucleotides are TGTGCCAGCGGGGGGACCCGAGCCGACGAGCAGTACTTC.